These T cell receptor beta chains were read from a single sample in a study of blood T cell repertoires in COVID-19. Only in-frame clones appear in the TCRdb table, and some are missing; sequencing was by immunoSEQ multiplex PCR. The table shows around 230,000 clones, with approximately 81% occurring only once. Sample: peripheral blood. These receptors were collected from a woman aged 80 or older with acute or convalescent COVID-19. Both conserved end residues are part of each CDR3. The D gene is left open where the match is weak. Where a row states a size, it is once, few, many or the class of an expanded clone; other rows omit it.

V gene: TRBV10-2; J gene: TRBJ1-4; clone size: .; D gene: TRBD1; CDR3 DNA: TGCGCCAGCGGTGACACACAGGGGGTTGATGAAAAACTGTTTTTT; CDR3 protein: CASGDTQGVDEKLFF
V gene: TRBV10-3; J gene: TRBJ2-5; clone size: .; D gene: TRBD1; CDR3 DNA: TGTGCCATCAGTGGGGACAGGGGGCGAGAGACCCAGTACTTC; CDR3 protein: CAISGDRGRETQYF
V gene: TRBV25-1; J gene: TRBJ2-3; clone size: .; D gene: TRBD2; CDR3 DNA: TGTGCCAGCAGCGGCGGGAGGGCCTCAGATACGCAGTATTTT; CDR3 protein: CASSGGRASDTQYF
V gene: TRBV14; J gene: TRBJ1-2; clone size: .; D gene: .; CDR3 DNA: TGTGCCAGCAGCCAAGCGTACAGCGGCTATGGCTACACCTTC; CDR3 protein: CASSQAYSGYGYTF
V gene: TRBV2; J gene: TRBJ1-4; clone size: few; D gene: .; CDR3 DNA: TGTGCCAGCACCAGACTCTCCCCTGGAGGGGAAAAACTGTTTTTT; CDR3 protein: CASTRLSPGGEKLFF
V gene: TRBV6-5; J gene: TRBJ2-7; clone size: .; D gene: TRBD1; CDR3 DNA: TGTGCCAGCAGTTCCTGGGACAGAGCCTACGAGCAGTACTTC; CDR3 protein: CASSSWDRAYEQYF
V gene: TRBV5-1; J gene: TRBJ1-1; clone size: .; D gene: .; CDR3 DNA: TGCGCCAGCAGCTTGGCAGGGGTAGAGAACACTGAAGCTTTCTTT; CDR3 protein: CASSLAGVENTEAFF
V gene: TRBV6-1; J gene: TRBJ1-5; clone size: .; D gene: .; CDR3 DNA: TGTGCCAGTAGGGAAGGGGTACAGGGTGTATTTCAGCCCCAGCATTTT; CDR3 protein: CASREGVQGVFQPQHF
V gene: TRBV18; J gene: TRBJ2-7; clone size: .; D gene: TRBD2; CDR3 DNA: TGTGCCAGCTCACCCGCTAGCGGGAGCCGATACGAGCAGTACTTC; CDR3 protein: CASSPASGSRYEQYF
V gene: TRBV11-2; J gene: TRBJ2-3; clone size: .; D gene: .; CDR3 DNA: TGTGCCAGCAGCTTATTGGTGACAGTACCCACAGATACGCAGTATTTT; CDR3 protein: CASSLLVTVPTDTQYF
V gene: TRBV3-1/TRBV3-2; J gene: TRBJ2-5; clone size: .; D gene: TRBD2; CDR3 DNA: TGTGCCAGCAGCCAAGGGGCAGCGGGGGGGACCCAGTACTTC; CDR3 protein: CASSQGAAGGTQYF
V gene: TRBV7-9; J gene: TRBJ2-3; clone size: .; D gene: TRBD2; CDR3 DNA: TGTGCCAGCAGCCCTCGTTTCTCTAGCGGGGGCACAGATACGCAGTATTTT; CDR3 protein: CASSPRFSSGGTDTQYF
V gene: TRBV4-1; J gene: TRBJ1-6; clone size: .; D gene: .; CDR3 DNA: TGCGCCAGCAGCCGTCCTCAGGAGGGTAAAAATTCACCCCTCCACTTT; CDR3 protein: CASSRPQEGKNSPLHF
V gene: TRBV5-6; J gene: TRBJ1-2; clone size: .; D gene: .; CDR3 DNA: TGTGCCAGCAGCATATGGACAGCTGGCTACACCTTC; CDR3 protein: CASSIWTAGYTF
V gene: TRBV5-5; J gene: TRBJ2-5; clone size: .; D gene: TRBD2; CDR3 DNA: TGTGCCAGCAGCCCGGGGACTATATTGGAGACCCAGTACTTC; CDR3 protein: CASSPGTILETQYF
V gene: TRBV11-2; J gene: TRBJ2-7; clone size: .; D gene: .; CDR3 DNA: TGTGCCAGCAGCTTAGACAGGGCAAACGAGCAGTACTTC; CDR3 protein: CASSLDRANEQYF
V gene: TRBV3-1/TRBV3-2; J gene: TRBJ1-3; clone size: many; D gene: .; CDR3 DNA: TGTGCCAGCAGCCAAGGTCTACCCTACTCTGGAAACACCATATATTTT; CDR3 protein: CASSQGLPYSGNTIYF
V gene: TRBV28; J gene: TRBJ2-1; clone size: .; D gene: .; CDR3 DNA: TGTGCCAGCAGTTTCCCAGGGGGGACTGGGAATGAGCAGTTCTTC; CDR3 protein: CASSFPGGTGNEQFF
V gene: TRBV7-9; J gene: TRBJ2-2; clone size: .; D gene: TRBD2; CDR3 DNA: TGTGCCAGCAGCTTAGCGGGGGGGACGAACACCGGGGAGCTGTTTTTT; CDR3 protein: CASSLAGGTNTGELFF
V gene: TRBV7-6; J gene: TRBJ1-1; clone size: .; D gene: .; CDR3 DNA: TGTGCCAGCAGCTTAGGGGCGAACACTGAAGCTTTCTTT; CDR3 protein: CASSLGANTEAFF
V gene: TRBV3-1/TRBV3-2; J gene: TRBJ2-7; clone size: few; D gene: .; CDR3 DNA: TGTGCCAGCAGCCGCCTTTCTCAGGGGTCCTACGAGCAGTACTTC; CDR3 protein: CASSRLSQGSYEQYF
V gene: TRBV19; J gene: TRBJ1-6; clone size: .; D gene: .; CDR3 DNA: TGTGCCAGTAGTCCCCAGGGAAATTCACCCCTCCACTTT; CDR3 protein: CASSPQGNSPLHF
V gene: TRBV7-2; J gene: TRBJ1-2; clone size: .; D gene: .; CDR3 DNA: TGTGCCAGCAGCTTAGCCAGGGACATCTATGGCTACACCTTC; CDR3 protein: CASSLARDIYGYTF
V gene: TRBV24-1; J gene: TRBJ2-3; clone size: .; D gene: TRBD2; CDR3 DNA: TGTGCCACCAGTACAGGGAAGGTTCGGTTAGGGACTAGCGGGAGGGGGGTCGGTACGCAGTATTTT; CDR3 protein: CATSTGKVRLGTSGRGVGTQYF
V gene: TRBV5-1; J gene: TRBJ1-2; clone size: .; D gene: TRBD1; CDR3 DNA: TGCGCCAGCAGCGCGACGACAGGGGTGGGTGGCTACACCTTC; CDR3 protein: CASSATTGVGGYTF
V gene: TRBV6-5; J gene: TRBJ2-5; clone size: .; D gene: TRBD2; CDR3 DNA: TGTGCCAGCAGGGAGACTAGCGGGGGGGCAGAGACCCAGTACTTC; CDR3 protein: CASRETSGGAETQYF
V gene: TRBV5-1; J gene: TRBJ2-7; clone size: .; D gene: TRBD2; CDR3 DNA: TGCGCCAGCAGCCTATCCTTGGGAGGGGCCTACGAGCAGTACTTC; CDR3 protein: CASSLSLGGAYEQYF
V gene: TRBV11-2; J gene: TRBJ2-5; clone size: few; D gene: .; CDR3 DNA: TGTGCCAGCAGCATGGGGGGACCCGGGCAATCAGAGACCCAGTACTTC; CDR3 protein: CASSMGGPGQSETQYF
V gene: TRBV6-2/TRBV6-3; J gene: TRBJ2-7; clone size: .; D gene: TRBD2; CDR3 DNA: TGTGCCAGCAGTTATGATGTAGCGGGAGGGCTGGGGGAGCAGTACTTC; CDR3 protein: CASSYDVAGGLGEQYF
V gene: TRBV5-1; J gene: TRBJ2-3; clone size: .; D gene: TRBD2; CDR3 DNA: TGCGCCAGCAGCCCCAATAGCGGGATACTCCCTAGCACAGATACGCAGTATTTT; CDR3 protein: CASSPNSGILPSTDTQYF
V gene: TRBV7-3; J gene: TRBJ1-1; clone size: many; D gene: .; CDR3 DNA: TGTGCCAGCAGCGCCCAGGGTGGAGACACTGAAGCTTTCTTT; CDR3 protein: CASSAQGGDTEAFF
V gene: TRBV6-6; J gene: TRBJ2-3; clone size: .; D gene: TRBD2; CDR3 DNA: TGTGCCAGCACCCGGCTAGCGGTGCTCAGGGATACGCAGTATTTT; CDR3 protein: CASTRLAVLRDTQYF
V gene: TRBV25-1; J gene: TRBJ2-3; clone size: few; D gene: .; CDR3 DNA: TGTGCCAGCAGAATGGGGGGGGCCACAGATACGCAGTATTTT; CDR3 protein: CASRMGGATDTQYF
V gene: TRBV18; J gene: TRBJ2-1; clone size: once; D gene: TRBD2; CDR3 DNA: TGTGCCAGCTCACCAACTAGCGGGATCAGGAATGAGCAGTTCTTC; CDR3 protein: CASSPTSGIRNEQFF
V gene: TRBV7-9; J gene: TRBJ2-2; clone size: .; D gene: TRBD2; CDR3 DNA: TGTGCCAGCAACCTACTAGCGGGGGGGACCGGGGAGCTGTTTTTT; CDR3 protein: CASNLLAGGTGELFF
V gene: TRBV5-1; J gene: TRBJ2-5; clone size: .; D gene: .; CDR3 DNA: TGCGCCAGCAGCTTGGGGGGCCGGGAGACCCAGTACTTC; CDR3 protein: CASSLGGRETQYF
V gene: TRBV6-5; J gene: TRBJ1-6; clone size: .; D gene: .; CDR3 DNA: TGTGCCAGCACCCCGGACAGACCAAGCACCGCACCCCTCCACTTT; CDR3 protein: CASTPDRPSTAPLHF
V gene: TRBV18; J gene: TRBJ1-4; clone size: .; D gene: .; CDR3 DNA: TGTGCCAGCTCACCCTACGATCATGCAACTAATGAAAAACTGTTTTTT; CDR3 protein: CASSPYDHATNEKLFF
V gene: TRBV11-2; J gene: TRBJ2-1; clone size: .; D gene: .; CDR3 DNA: TGTGCCAGCAGCTCCGCAGGGCGCGATGAGCAGTTCTTC; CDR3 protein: CASSSAGRDEQFF
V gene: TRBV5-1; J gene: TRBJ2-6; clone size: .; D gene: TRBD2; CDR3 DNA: TGCGCCAGCAGCCAGCGGGAGGGATTGGGCTCTGGGGCCAACGTCCTGACTTTC; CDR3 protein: CASSQREGLGSGANVLTF
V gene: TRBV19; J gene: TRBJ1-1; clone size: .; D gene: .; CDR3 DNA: TGTGCCAGTAGTGCCTCGAACAGGGAAACAAATGAAGCTTTCTTT; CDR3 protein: CASSASNRETNEAFF
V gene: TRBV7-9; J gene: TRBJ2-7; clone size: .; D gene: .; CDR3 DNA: TGTGCCAGCAGCTTAGCAGGCGGAACCTACGAGCAGTACTTC; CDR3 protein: CASSLAGGTYEQYF
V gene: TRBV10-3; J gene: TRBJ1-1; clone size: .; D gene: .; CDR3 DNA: TGTGCCATCACTCGGACAGAGAACACTGAAGCTTTCTTT; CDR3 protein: CAITRTENTEAFF
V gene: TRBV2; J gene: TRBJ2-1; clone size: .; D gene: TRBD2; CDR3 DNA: TGTGCCAGCAATACGGGACTAGCGGGGCTACTGTTCTTC; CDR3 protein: CASNTGLAGLLFF
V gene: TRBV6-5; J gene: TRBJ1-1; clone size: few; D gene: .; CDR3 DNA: TGTGCCAGCATGCTACGAAGAGGGAACACTGAAGCTTTCTTT; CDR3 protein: CASMLRRGNTEAFF
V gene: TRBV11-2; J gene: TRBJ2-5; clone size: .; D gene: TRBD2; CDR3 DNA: TGTGCCAGCAGCTTAGGACTAGCGGGGCCCGAGACCCAGTACTTC; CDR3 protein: CASSLGLAGPETQYF
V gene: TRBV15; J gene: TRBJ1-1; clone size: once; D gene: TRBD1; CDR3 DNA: TGTGCCACCAGCAGACCTGCAGGGGGCACTGAAGCTTTCTTT; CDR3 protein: CATSRPAGGTEAFF
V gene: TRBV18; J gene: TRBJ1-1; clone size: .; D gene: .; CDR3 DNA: TGTGCCAGCTCACCAAAACAGTTGAACACTGAAGCTTTCTTT; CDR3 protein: CASSPKQLNTEAFF
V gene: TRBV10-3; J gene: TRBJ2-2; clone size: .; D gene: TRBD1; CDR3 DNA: TGTGCCATCAGTGAGTCAGGGGGCCAGGGGAACACCGGGGAGCTGTTTTTT; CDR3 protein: CAISESGGQGNTGELFF
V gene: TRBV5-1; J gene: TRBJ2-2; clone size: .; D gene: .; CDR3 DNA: TGCGCCAGCAGCCCTATGGGTACAGCCGGGGAGCTGTTTTTT; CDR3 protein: CASSPMGTAGELFF